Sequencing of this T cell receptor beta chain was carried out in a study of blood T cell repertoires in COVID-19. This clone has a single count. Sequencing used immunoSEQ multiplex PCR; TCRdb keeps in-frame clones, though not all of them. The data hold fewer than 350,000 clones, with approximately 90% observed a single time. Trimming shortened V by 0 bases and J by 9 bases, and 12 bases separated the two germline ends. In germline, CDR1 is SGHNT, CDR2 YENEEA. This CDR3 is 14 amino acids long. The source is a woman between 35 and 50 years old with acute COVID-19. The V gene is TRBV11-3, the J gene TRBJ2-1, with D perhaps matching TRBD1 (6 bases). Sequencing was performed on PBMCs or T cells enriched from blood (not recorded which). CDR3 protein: CASSLDPLGAEQFF. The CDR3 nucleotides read TGTGCCAGCAGCTTAGATCCCCTGGGGGCTGAGCAGTTCTTC.